Listed below are T cell receptor beta chains from one sample, sequenced in a study of post-analysis software for immune sequencing data. One entry per CDR3 protein results from TCRdb running MiXCR on the PCR reads. The table shows about 460,000 distinct CDR3 sequences, with under 55% occurring only once. The sequenced sample was blood. These receptors all stem from a girl aged 5-17 years with multiple sclerosis. CDR3s include the opening cysteine and the closing phenylalanine or tryptophan. A D gene is named only where the DNA matches it firmly. The size entry is marked missing in some rows and otherwise reads once, few, many or a size class.

TRBJ2-7,.,TRBV14,.,TGTGCCAGCAGCCTCAAGCAAAGCGGACTCTCCTACGAGCAGTACTTC,CASSLKQSGLSYEQYF
TRBJ1-2,.,TRBV7-9,.,TGTGCCAGCAGCCCACGTGCTTATGGCTACACCTTC,CASSPRAYGYTF
TRBJ2-1,TRBD2,TRBV20-1,.,TGCAGTGCCGCGCGGGGGGCCCCCTACAATGAGCAGTTCTTC,CSAARGAPYNEQFF
TRBJ2-7,.,TRBV5-1,.,TGCGCCAGCAGCTTTGATGAATACGAGCAGTACTTC,CASSFDEYEQYF
TRBJ2-1,TRBD2,TRBV20-1,.,TGCAGTGCTGACTCCACTAGCGGGAGCTACAATGAGCAGTTCTTC,CSADSTSGSYNEQFF
TRBJ1-1,.,TRBV9,.,TGTGCCAGCAGCCTCGACTCGGGGGGCACTGAAGCTTTCTTT,CASSLDSGGTEAFF
TRBJ1-4,TRBD1,TRBV20-1,.,TGCAGTGCGCAAGCCGGGACAGGGTTGACTGAAAAACTGTTTTTT,CSAQAGTGLTEKLFF
TRBJ2-7,TRBD1,TRBV2,.,TGTGCCACCGCCACAGGGGAAGCCTACAATGAGCAGTACTTC,CATATGEAYNEQYF
TRBJ2-7,.,TRBV25-1,few,TGTGCCAGCAGTGCTAGTTCCTCCTACGAGCAGTACTTC,CASSASSSYEQYF
TRBJ2-7,.,TRBV4-1,.,TGCGCCAGCAGCGCCGGGTACGTTGGAGTCCACGAGCAGTACTTC,CASSAGYVGVHEQYF
TRBJ1-2,TRBD1,TRBV5-4,.,TGTGCCAGCAGTTATGACAGGGAGGAAGGCTACACCTTC,CASSYDREEGYTF
TRBJ1-4,.,TRBV7-2,.,TGTGCCAGCAGCTTAGGGGCAGGGGCAACTAATGAAAAACTGTTTTTT,CASSLGAGATNEKLFF
TRBJ1-1,.,TRBV19,once,TGTGCCAGTAGTATTCCGGTTGGGAGGGTGACCGAAGGCACTGAAGCTTTCTTT,CASSIPVGRVTEGTEAFF
TRBJ1-1,.,TRBV7-2,.,TGTGCCAGCAGCCCCTGGGGCAGGAAAGCTTTCTTT,CASSPWGRKAFF